This T cell receptor beta chain comes out of a study of blood T cell repertoires in COVID-19. As for the study in general: T cells, B-cell-depleted T cells, or PBMCs provided the cDNA or gDNA that served as material.

Germline lookup yields CDR1 LGHNA and CDR2 YNFKEQ. The CDR3 spans 13 residues. Trimming took off 4 bases at V and 4 bases at J, with 10 bases between the two ends. Methods used by the authors: Amplified reference gene primers provided the basis for estimating nucleated cell counts. The assay was immunoSEQ multiplex PCR, and TCRdb's table has in-frame clones only and misses some. V, J and clone size were drawn from that table, and D and trimming were deduced from the DNA. In the table there are 250,000 to 350,000 clones, roughly 90% of which are singletons. This rearrangement joins TRBV4-2 to TRBJ1-2; D unresolved. This clonotype was sampled from a young man with active or convalescent COVID-19. The sequenced sample was peripheral blood. For the CDR3, the DNA is TGTGCCAGCAGCCTTACCGGGGTCTATGGCTACACCTTC. This gives the protein CASSLTGVYGYTF.